One and the same sample provided the 5 T cell receptor beta chains below, sequenced in a study of technical replicates of blood from several donors. Sequencing was performed with immunoSEQ multiplex PCR; in TCRdb, only in-frame clones are kept and a portion is missing. The sample includes around 15,000 clones, 80% to 85% of them seen just once. The sequenced sample consisted of PBMCs. Receptors were obtained from a human donor in good health.

This clone was detected only once. The rearrangement joins TRBV29-1 to TRBJ2-7; 9 bases match TRBD2. V was pared by 5 bases and J by 9 bases, with 11 bases of the junction left unmatched. Germline CDR1 SQVTM, CDR2 ANQGSEA. The CDR3 spans 13 residues. CDR3 bases: TGCAGCGTTTCAGCGGGAGGCTCGGCGGGGCAGTACTTC. This sequence encodes CSVSAGGSAGQYF.

The DNA of the CDR3 is TGCGCCAGCAGCAGACAGGGTCAGTTCTACGAGCAGTACTTC. Translation gives CASSRQGQFYEQYF. This rearrangement joins TRBV5-1 to TRBJ2-7; 7 bases fit TRBD1. CDR1 and CDR2 (germline): SGHRS, YFSETQ. The CDR3 is made up of 14 amino acids. V was pared by 4 bases and J by 3 bases, with 7 bases of the junction left unmatched.

The rearrangement joins TRBV7-2 to TRBJ2-7; D perhaps matches TRBD2 (5 bases). The CDR3 is made up of 15 amino acids. Trimming took 3 bases from V and 3 from J, leaving 15 bases between them. CDR1 SGHTA and CDR2 FQGNSA come from the germline V gene. The CDR3 region has the DNA TGTGCCAGCAGCTTTAGGTCAACAGCGGACTACGAGCAGTACTTC. Translated: CASSFRSTADYEQYF.

This clone appeared once. The V and J genes are TRBV6-5 and TRBJ1-5; 7 nucleotides line up with TRBD1. This CDR3 has 15 amino acids. With V trimmed by 5 bases and J by 4 bases, 8 bases remained unmatched. Germline V CDR1 and CDR2: MNHEY, SVGAGI. The CDR3 DNA is TGTGCCAGCAGTCAAATAGGACAGGCAAATCAGCCCCAGCATTTT. Protein sequence: CASSQIGQANQPQHF.

The rearrangement joins TRBV19 to TRBJ2-7; 10 nucleotides agree with TRBD2. V was clipped by 4 bases and J by 0 bases; unmatched bases: 6. The CDR3 sequence is 16 residues long. Germline V gene data show CDR1 as LNHDA and CDR2 as SQIVND (reference sequence). The CDR3 DNA is TGTGCCAGTAGTAGAATACTAGCGGGAACCTCCTACGAGCAGTACTTC. Residues: CASSRILAGTSYEQYF.